This entry lists 18 T cell receptor beta chains sequenced from one sample in a study of blood T cell repertoires in COVID-19. Measured with immunoSEQ multiplex PCR; TCRdb has only the in-frame clones, and not every one. The data hold under 150,000 clones, with 70% to 90% observed a single time. Sequencing was done on a sample of PBMCs or T cells enriched from blood (not recorded which). These receptor sequences come from a woman aged 45-59 years who had recovered from COVID-19.

In DNA, the CDR3 is TGTGCCATCAGTGACCCGAGGGTTGGGGGCTACACCTTC. Encoded protein: CAISDPRVGGYTF. J is TRBJ1-2 and V is TRBV10-3; D call uncertain. CDR1 is ENHRY and CDR2 is SYGVKD in the germline V gene. This CDR3 has 13 amino acids. V was pared by 3 bases and J by 8 bases, with 13 bases between.

The rearrangement uses TRBV19 and TRBJ1-1, with 8 bases aligning to TRBD1. Looked up from germline, CDR1 is LNHDA and CDR2 is SQIVND (reference sequence). V lost 7 bases to trimming and J lost 3 bases; unmatched junction nucleotides: 4. CDR3 length: 13 amino acids. The CDR3 here is CASKMTGDTEAFF. In nucleotides, the CDR3 is TGTGCCAGTAAGATGACAGGGGACACTGAAGCTTTCTTT. The full variable domain, rest sourced from reference TRBV19 and TRBJ1-1, is DGGITQSPKYLFRKEGQNVTLSCEQNLNHDAMYWYRQDPGQGLRLIYYSQIVNDFQKGDIAEGYSVSREKKESFPLTVTSAQKNPTAFYLCASKMTGDTEAFFGQGTRLTVV.

The chain recombines TRBV5-5 with TRBJ1-2, with a possible D match to TRBD1 (5 bases). The ends were cut back, 1 base at V and 1 base at J, with 17 bases in the middle. Germline CDR1 SGHKS, CDR2 YYEKEE (reference sequence). This CDR3 is 17 amino acids long. The CDR3, as DNA: TGTGCCAGCAGCTTGAAAACGGGGGTTAACCTTAACTATGGCTACACCTTC. It yields the protein CASSLKTGVNLNYGYTF.

The rearrangement joins TRBV5-1 to TRBJ1-6; D is uncertain. The CDR3 spans 13 residues. Trimming shortened V by 0 bases and J by 8 bases, and 6 bases separated the two germline ends. The germline V gene has CDR1 SGHRS and CDR2 YFSETQ. CDR3 DNA sequence: TGCGCCAGCAGCTTGGCTGGCCATTCACCCCTCCACTTT. Translation gives CASSLAGHSPLHF.

The chain uses TRBV5-6 and TRBJ1-6; perhaps TRBD1 as D (5 bases). Trimming took 3 bases from V and 5 from J, leaving 12 bases between them. The CDR3 runs to 15 residues. Germline lookup yields CDR1 SGHDT and CDR2 YYEEEE. This CDR3 is CASSSRGTDNSPLHF. DNA for the CDR3: TGTGCCAGCAGCTCAAGGGGTACAGATAATTCACCCCTCCACTTT. The whole variable domain, remainder taken from reference TRBV5-6 and TRBJ1-6, is DAGVTQSPTHLIKTRGQQVTLRCSPKSGHDTVSWYQQALGQGPQFIFQYYEEEERQRGNFPDRFSGHQFPNYSSELNVNALLLGDSALYLCASSSRGTDNSPLHFGNGTRLTVT.

The chain couples TRBV19 to TRBJ1-5; 7 nucleotides match TRBD1. V gave up 7 bases and J gave up 5 bases; unmatched junction bases: 23. The CDR3 has 19 amino acids. CDR1 and CDR2 (germline): LNHDA, SQIVND (reference sequence). DNA for the CDR3: TGTGCCAGTACCCCCAGGGGGTCCCGACCTCTGGCGACCTATCAGCCCCAGCATTTT. It is translated as CASTPRGSRPLATYQPQHF.

The V call is TRBV2, the J call TRBJ2-3; TRBD2 aligns across 11 bases. Germline V lookup: CDR1 SNHLY, CDR2 FYNNEI. The CDR3 covers 16 residues. The J segment lost 1 base and the V segment lost 6 bases, leaving 6 bases of the junction unmatched. CDR3 region: CASRDPLAGGTDTQYF. The CDR3 DNA is TGTGCCAGCAGAGACCCACTAGCGGGGGGCACAGATACGCAGTATTTT.

This clone was observed once. DNA for the CDR3: TGTGCCAGCAGTATGTACAGAAACAATGAGCAGTTCTTC. As protein: CASSMYRNNEQFF. The V gene is TRBV2, the J gene TRBJ2-1; D is uncertain. Germline CDR1 is SNHLY and CDR2 is FYNNEI. V shed 5 bases and J shed 5 bases, with 10 bases lying between them. The CDR3 length is 13 residues.

This clone came up once. The chain links TRBV18 to TRBJ2-5, with a tentative D call TRBD1 (5 bases). Per the germline V gene, CDR1 is KGHSH and CDR2 is LQKENI. With 1 base removed from V and 3 bases from J, the gap between germline ends came to 12 bases. This CDR3 region has 15 residues. CDR3 bases: TGTGCCAGCTCACCACTTACAGACAGTAAAGAGACCCAGTACTTC. The encoded protein is CASSPLTDSKETQYF.

The chain links TRBV27 to TRBJ1-1, with TRBD1 identical over 10 bases. This CDR3 is built from 13 residues. Unmatched junction bases numbered 4, after V lost 8 bases and J lost 4 bases. Germline assignment: CDR1 MNHEY and CDR2 SMNVEV (reference sequence). In nucleotides, the CDR3 is TGTGCCAGCTCGTGGACAGGGGGCACTGAAGCTTTCTTT. Its translation is CASSWTGGTEAFF.

This rearrangement joins TRBV2 to TRBJ1-5; D might be TRBD1 (6 bases). Germline-derived CDR1 and CDR2 are SNHLY and FYNNEI. The CDR3 loop spans 15 amino acids. V was cut by 1 base and J by 5 bases, with 12 bases left in between. CDR3 DNA: TGTGCCAGCAGTGAAGGTGACAGGTGGGATCAGCCCCAGCATTTT. Its protein product is CASSEGDRWDQPQHF.

The chain joins TRBV30 to TRBJ2-1, with TRBD1 matching over 12 bases. Germline values: CDR1 GTSNPN, CDR2 SVGIG (reference sequence). The CDR3 covers 15 residues. V lost 3 bases and J lost 8; bases outside the gene matches: 8. CDR3 nucleotides: TGTGCCTGGAGGTCCCTGGGACAGGGGGCCGATGAGCAGTTCTTC. Translated: CAWRSLGQGADEQFF.

The chain couples TRBV6-5 to TRBJ1-5, with D perhaps TRBD1 (6 bases). Germline-derived CDR1 and CDR2 are MNHEY and SVGAGI. Between the trimmed V and J ends, which lost 5 bases and 4 bases, there was a span of 15 bases. CDR3 size: 15 residues. The CDR3 protein is CASSPGQLGNQPQHF. In DNA, the CDR3 is TGTGCCAGCAGTCCTGGACAGTTAGGGAATCAGCCCCAGCATTTT.

This clone was observed a few times. The rearrangement uses TRBV5-8 and TRBJ2-3, with a possible D match to TRBD2 (6 bases). Germline CDR1 is SGHTS and CDR2 is YDEGEE. The CDR3 consists of 15 residues. V was clipped by 1 base and J by 1 base, with 10 bases between them. In nucleotides, the CDR3 is TGTGCCAGCAGCTTGTCTTCTAGCGGCACAGATACGCAGTATTTT. Its protein is CASSLSSSGTDTQYF. Full variable domain (missing parts from reference TRBV5-8 and TRBJ2-3): EAGVTQSPTHLIKTRGQQATLRCSPISGHTSVYWYQQALGLGLQFLLWYDEGEERNRGNFPPRFSGRQFPNYSSELNVNALELEDSALYLCASSLSSSGTDTQYFGPGTRLTVL.

This clone was detected a few times. The chain is built from TRBV2 and TRBJ1-3; TRBD1 is a possible D gene (5 bases). Germline V gene lookup returns CDR1 SNHLY and CDR2 FYNNEI. V lost 7 bases, J lost 0 bases, and 10 bases lay in between. This CDR3 spans 14 amino acids. This chain's CDR3 is CASNPGFSGNTIYF. CDR3 in DNA: TGTGCCAGCAACCCAGGGTTCTCTGGAAACACCATATATTTT.

This chain connects TRBV5-6 to TRBJ1-5; D is perhaps TRBD1 (5 bases). The ends were cut back, 5 bases at V and 0 bases at J, with 12 bases in the middle. CDR3 length: 15 residues. Per germline, CDR1 SGHDT and CDR2 YYEEEE. Written as DNA, the CDR3 is TGTGCCAGCAGTTGGGGCCGTTATAGCAATCAGCCCCAGCATTTT. Its protein is CASSWGRYSNQPQHF.

The chain carries TRBV19 and TRBJ2-2, with TRBD1 matching 7 bases. The CDR3 length is 18 residues. Per germline, CDR1 LNHDA and CDR2 SQIVND (reference sequence). The V and J ends lost 1 base and 0 bases, in that order; junction bases with no gene match: 8. The CDR3 DNA reads TGTGCCAGTAGTATAGGACAGGGCAGCTCCGCGAACACCGGGGAGCTGTTTTTT. This gives the protein CASSIGQGSSANTGELFF. Looking up the rest from reference TRBV19 and TRBJ2-2 gives the full variable domain: DGGITQSPKYLFRKEGQNVTLSCEQNLNHDAMYWYRQDPGQGLRLIYYSQIVNDFQKGDIAEGYSVSREKKESFPLTVTSAQKNPTAFYLCASSIGQGSSANTGELFFGEGSRLTVL.

This chain connects TRBV15 to TRBJ1-1; D gene ambiguous. V lost 8 bases to trimming and J lost 3 bases, with 10 bases between them. The CDR3 contains 12 residues. Germline V gene sequence: CDR1 LNHNV, CDR2 YYDKDF (reference sequence). CDR3 DNA: TGTGCCACCGGACCGCGGGACACTGAAGCTTTCTTT. Encoded protein: CATGPRDTEAFF.